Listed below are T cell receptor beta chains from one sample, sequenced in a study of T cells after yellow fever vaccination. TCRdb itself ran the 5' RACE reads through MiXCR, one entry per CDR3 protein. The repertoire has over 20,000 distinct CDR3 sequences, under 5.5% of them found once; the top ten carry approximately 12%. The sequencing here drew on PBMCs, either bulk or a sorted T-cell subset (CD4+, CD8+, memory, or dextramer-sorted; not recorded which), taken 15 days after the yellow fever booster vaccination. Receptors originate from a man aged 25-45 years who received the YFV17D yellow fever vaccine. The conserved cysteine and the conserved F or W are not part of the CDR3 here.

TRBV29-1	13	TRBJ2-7	RAGTSGPNGGEQY
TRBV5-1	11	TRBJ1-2	ASTQGVDYGYT
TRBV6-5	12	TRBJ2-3	ASSPSGAGDTQY
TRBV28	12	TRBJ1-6	ASSSGTGDSPLH
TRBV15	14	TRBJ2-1	ATSRGADPSYNEQF
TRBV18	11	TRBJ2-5	ASSQGVGETQY
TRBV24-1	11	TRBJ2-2	ATSDFPTGELF
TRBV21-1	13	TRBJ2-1	ASSKLAGVRNEQF
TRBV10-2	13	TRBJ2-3	ASYEPGLGTDTQY
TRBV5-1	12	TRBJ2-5	ASSLAPATETQY
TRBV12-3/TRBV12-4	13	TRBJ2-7	ASSLYAGGSYEQY
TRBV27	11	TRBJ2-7	ASSLSHRNEQY
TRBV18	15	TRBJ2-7	ASSLGLAGGGGYEQY
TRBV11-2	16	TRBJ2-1	ASSLEIGSGSSYNEQF
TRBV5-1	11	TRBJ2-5	ASSLVGSGTQY
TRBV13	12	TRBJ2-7	ASTVRTGIHEQY
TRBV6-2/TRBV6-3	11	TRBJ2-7	ASTPGGRTEQY
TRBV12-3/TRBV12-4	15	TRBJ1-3	ASSSSKGFTSGNTIY
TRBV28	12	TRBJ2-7	ASTMGQNYYEQY
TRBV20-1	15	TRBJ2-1	SARRNPSGRSYNEQF
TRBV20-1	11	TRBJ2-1	SARERGGYEQF
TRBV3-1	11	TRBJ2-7	ASSQERVGEQY
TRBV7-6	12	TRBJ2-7	ASSLTGASGEQY
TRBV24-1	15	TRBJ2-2	ATSDLLFGGNTGELF
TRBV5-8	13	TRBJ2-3	ASSMGLAGPDTQY
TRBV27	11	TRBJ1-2	ASSWQRNYGYT
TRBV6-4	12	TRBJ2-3	ASSDSGSTDTQY
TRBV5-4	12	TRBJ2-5	ASSLSSKEETQY
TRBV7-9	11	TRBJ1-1	ASSDRAGAEAF
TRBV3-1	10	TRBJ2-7	ASSYGPYEQY
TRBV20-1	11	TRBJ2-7	SAPRTGLYEQY
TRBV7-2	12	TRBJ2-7	ASSLDGGPYEQY
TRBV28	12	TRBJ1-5	ASVIGQGFQPQH
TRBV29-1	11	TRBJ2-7	SVVRLAGYEQY
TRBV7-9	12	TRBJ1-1	ASSQWQGLTEAF
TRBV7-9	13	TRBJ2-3	ASSLDLAGVETQY
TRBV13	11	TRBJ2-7	ASSLGLKDEQY
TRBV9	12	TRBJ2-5	ASSPEARAETQY
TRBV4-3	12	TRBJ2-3	ASSPGYHADTQY
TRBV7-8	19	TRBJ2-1	ASSLITPGTSGRADMNEQF